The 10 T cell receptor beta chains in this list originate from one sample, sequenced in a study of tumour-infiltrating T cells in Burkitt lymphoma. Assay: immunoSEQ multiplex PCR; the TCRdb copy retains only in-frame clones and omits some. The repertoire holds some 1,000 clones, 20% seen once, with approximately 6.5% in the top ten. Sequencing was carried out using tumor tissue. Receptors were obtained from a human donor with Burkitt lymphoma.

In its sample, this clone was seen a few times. The CDR3 bases are TGTGCCAGCAGTGAATCAGGCACCACAGATACGCAGTATTTT. It codes for CASSESGTTDTQYF. This chain joins TRBV27 and TRBJ2-3; no clear D gene. V lost 5 bases to trimming and J lost 2 bases, with 11 bases between them. CDR3 length: 14 amino acids. Germline loops: CDR1 MNHEY, CDR2 SMNVEV (reference sequence).

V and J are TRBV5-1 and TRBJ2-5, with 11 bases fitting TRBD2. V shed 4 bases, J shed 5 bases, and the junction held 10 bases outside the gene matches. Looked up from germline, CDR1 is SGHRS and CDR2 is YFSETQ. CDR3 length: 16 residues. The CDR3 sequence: CASSTSLAGGWETQYF. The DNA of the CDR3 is TGCGCCAGCAGCACCTCCCTAGCGGGGGGTTGGGAGACCCAGTACTTC.

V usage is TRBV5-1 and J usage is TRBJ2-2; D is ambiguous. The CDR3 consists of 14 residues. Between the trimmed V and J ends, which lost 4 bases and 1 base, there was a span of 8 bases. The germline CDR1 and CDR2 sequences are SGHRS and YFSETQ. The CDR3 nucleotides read TGCGCCAGCAGCAAGGATCTGAACACCGGGGAGCTGTTTTTT. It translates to CASSKDLNTGELFF.

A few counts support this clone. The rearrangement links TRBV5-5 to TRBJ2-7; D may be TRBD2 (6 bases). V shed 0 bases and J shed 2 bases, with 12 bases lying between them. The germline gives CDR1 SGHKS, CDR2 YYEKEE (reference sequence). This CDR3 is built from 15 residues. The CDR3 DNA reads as TGTGCCAGCAGCTTGGGGCTAGCGCTTACCTACGAGCAGTACTTC. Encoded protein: CASSLGLALTYEQYF.

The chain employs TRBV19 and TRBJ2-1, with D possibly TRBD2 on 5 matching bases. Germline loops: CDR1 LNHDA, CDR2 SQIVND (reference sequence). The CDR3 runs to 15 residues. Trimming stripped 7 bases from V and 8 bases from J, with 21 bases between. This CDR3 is CASIMDCQDGDEQFF. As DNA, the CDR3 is TGTGCCAGTATTATGGACTGCCAGGATGGCGATGAGCAGTTCTTC.

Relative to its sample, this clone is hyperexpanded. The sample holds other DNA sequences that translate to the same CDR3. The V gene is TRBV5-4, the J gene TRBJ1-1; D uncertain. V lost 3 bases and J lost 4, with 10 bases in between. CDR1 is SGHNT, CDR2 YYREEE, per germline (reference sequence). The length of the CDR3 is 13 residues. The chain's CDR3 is CASSYPERTEAFF. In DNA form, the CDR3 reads TGTGCCAGCAGCTACCCTGAACGCACTGAAGCTTTCTTT.

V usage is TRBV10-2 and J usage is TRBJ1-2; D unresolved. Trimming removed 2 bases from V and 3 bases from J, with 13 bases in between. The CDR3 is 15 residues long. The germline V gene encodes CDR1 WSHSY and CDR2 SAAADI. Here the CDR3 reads CASSEAPDRHYGYTF. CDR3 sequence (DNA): TGCGCCAGCAGTGAGGCGCCAGATCGACACTATGGCTACACCTTC.

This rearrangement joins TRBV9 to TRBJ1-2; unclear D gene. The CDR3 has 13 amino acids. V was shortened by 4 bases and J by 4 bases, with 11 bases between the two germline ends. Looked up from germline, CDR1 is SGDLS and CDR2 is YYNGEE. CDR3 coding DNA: TGTGCCAGCAGCCCTAACGGCGTCTATGGCTACACCTTC. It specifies CASSPNGVYGYTF. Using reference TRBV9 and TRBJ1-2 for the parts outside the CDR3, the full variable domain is DSGVTQTPKHLITATGQRVTLRCSPRSGDLSVYWYQQSLDQGLQFLIQYYNGEERAKGNILERFSAQQFPDLHSELNLSSLELGDSALYFCASSPNGVYGYTFGSGTRLTVV.

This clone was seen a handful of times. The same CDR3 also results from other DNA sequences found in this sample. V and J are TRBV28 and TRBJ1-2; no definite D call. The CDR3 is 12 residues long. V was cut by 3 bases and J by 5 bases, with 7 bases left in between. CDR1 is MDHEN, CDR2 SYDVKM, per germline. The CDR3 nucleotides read TGTGCCAGCAGTTTGACCGGGTATGGCTACACCTTC. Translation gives CASSLTGYGYTF.

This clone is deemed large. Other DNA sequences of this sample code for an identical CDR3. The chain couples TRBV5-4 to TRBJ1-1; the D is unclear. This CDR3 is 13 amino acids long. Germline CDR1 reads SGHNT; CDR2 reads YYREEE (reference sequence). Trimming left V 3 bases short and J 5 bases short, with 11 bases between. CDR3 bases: TGTGCCAGCAGCTACCCTGAGAGGACTGAAGCTTTCTTT. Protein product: CASSYPERTEAFF.